This is a list of T cell receptor beta chains from one sample in a study of technical replicates of blood from several donors. Method: immunoSEQ multiplex PCR; TCRdb's copy keeps in-frame clones and lacks some. The sample comprises tens of thousands of clones, over 95% of which are singletons, and over 0.2% rests with the top ten. The sequenced sample consisted of T cells isolated from PBMCs. Source of these receptors: a human donor in good health. The CDR3 runs from the conserved cysteine through the conserved F or W. A D gene is named only where the DNA matches it firmly. Some rows have no size entry. The others give once, few or many, or a class for an expanded clone.

size: once; D: .; J: TRBJ2-2; V: TRBV12-5; CDR3: CASGLGTGELFF; DNA: TGTGCTAGTGGTCTCGGGACCGGGGAGCTGTTTTTT
size: .; D: .; J: TRBJ2-7; V: TRBV21-1; CDR3: CASMASGSNYEQYF; DNA: TGTGCCAGCATGGCTAGCGGGAGTAACTACGAGCAGTACTTC
size: .; D: TRBD1; J: TRBJ1-1; V: TRBV10-3; CDR3: CAISPGQGKAFF; DNA: TGTGCCATCAGCCCAGGACAGGGGAAAGCTTTCTTT
size: .; D: TRBD2; J: TRBJ2-1; V: TRBV6-1; CDR3: CASSQGTSSYNEQFF; DNA: TGTGCCAGCAGCCAAGGGACTAGCAGTTACAATGAGCAGTTCTTC
size: .; D: .; J: TRBJ1-4; V: TRBV28; CDR3: CASNQGSEKLFF; DNA: TGTGCCAGCAATCAGGGATCTGAAAAACTGTTTTTT
size: .; D: .; J: TRBJ1-4; V: TRBV21-1; CDR3: CASSSQRQGAKGRGEKLFF; DNA: TGTGCCAGCAGCTCCCAGAGACAGGGGGCGAAAGGAAGAGGAGAAAAACTGTTTTTT
size: .; D: TRBD2; J: TRBJ2-2; V: TRBV15; CDR3: CATSRDLAGYTGELFF; DNA: TGTGCCACCAGCAGAGATCTAGCGGGCTACACCGGGGAGCTGTTTTTT
size: .; D: .; J: TRBJ2-7; V: TRBV6-5; CDR3: CASSYTINYEQYF; DNA: TGTGCCAGCAGTTACACAATCAACTACGAGCAGTACTTC
size: .; D: .; J: TRBJ2-2; V: TRBV19; CDR3: CASTGFGELFF; DNA: TGTGCCAGTACAGGGTTCGGGGAGCTGTTTTTT
size: .; D: TRBD2; J: TRBJ2-3; V: TRBV6-6; CDR3: CASSTTSASTDTQYF; DNA: TGTGCCAGCAGTACGACTAGCGCTAGCACAGATACGCAGTATTTT
size: .; D: .; J: TRBJ2-1; V: TRBV7-8; CDR3: CASSPTRVGYNEQFF; DNA: TGTGCCAGCAGCCCGACTAGAGTAGGTTACAATGAGCAGTTCTTC
size: .; D: .; J: TRBJ2-3; V: TRBV29-1; CDR3: CSGSVDWDTQYF; DNA: TGCAGCGGTTCAGTTGATTGGGATACGCAGTATTTT
size: .; D: TRBD2; J: TRBJ2-5; V: TRBV5-1; CDR3: CASSTLAGVGETQYF; DNA: TGCGCCAGCAGCACCCTAGCGGGAGTAGGAGAGACCCAGTACTTC
size: .; D: .; J: TRBJ2-2; V: TRBV9; CDR3: CASSVYWGEDTGELFF; DNA: TGTGCCAGCAGCGTATACTGGGGGGAAGACACCGGGGAGCTGTTTTTT
size: .; D: TRBD2; J: TRBJ2-2; V: TRBV4-3; CDR3: CASSQELIAGRGELFF; DNA: TGCGCCAGCAGCCAAGAGTTGATAGCGGGACGGGGGGAGCTGTTTTTT
size: .; D: .; J: TRBJ1-1; V: TRBV4-3; CDR3: CASSKERGVGVYEEAFF; DNA: TGCGCCAGCAGCAAAGAGCGGGGAGTTGGGGTCTATGAGGAAGCTTTCTTT
size: .; D: .; J: TRBJ1-4; V: TRBV30; CDR3: CAWRRGTNEKLFF; DNA: TGTGCCTGGAGAAGGGGAACTAATGAAAAACTGTTTTTT
size: .; D: .; J: TRBJ1-5; V: TRBV4-3; CDR3: CASSETGSNQPQHF; DNA: TGCGCCAGCAGCGAAACAGGGAGCAATCAGCCCCAGCATTTT
size: .; D: TRBD1; J: TRBJ1-5; V: TRBV6-1; CDR3: CASERDRGNQPQHF; DNA: TGTGCCAGCGAGAGGGACAGAGGCAATCAGCCCCAGCATTTT
size: .; D: TRBD2; J: TRBJ2-7; V: TRBV19; CDR3: CASSIAPLAGVYEQYF; DNA: TGTGCCAGTAGTATAGCTCCCCTAGCGGGAGTATACGAGCAGTACTTC
size: .; D: .; J: TRBJ1-3; V: TRBV6-1; CDR3: CATASGNTIYF; DNA: TGTGCCACCGCCTCGGGGAACACCATATATTTT
size: .; D: .; J: TRBJ2-3; V: TRBV11-2; CDR3: CASSLNIPDTQYF; DNA: TGTGCCAGCAGCTTAAACATCCCAGATACGCAGTATTTT
size: once; D: .; J: TRBJ2-3; V: TRBV14; CDR3: CASSHRGSLTDTQYF; DNA: TGTGCCAGCAGTCATCGCGGGTCCCTCACAGATACGCAGTATTTT
size: .; D: .; J: TRBJ1-5; V: TRBV28; CDR3: CASSNPRHAYQPQHF; DNA: TGTGCCAGCAGTAACCCTAGGCACGCATATCAGCCCCAGCATTTT
size: once; D: .; J: TRBJ2-3; V: TRBV7-8; CDR3: CASSLRVSTDTQYF; DNA: TGTGCCAGCAGCCTGCGGGTTAGCACAGATACGCAGTATTTT
size: .; D: TRBD2; J: TRBJ2-2; V: TRBV5-4; CDR3: CASSSVAGGVRTGELFF; DNA: TGTGCCAGCAGCTCGGTAGCGGGAGGAGTACGGACCGGGGAGCTGTTTTTT
size: .; D: .; J: TRBJ1-4; V: TRBV18; CDR3: CASSPGPTNEKLFF; DNA: TGTGCCAGCTCACCGGGGCCAACTAATGAAAAACTGTTTTTT
size: .; D: TRBD1; J: TRBJ2-2; V: TRBV4-3; CDR3: CASSPWTGGGELFF; DNA: TGCGCCAGCAGCCCTTGGACAGGGGGCGGGGAGCTGTTTTTT
size: .; D: TRBD2; J: TRBJ2-3; V: TRBV6-4; CDR3: CASSILADPSPDTQYF; DNA: TGTGCCAGCAGTATACTAGCGGACCCCAGTCCAGATACGCAGTATTTT
size: .; D: .; J: TRBJ2-2; V: TRBV9; CDR3: CASNSLTGELFF; DNA: TGTGCCAGCAACAGCCTCACCGGGGAGCTGTTTTTT
size: .; D: .; J: TRBJ1-2; V: TRBV27; CDR3: CASSSYSTINYGYTF; DNA: TGTGCCAGCAGTTCCTATTCAACTATTAACTATGGCTACACCTTC
size: .; D: TRBD1; J: TRBJ1-2; V: TRBV27; CDR3: CASSSRDRDYGYTF; DNA: TGTGCCAGCAGTTCCCGGGACAGGGACTATGGCTACACCTTC
size: .; D: TRBD1; J: TRBJ1-4; V: TRBV28; CDR3: CASSPPTYRGKLFF; DNA: TGTGCCAGCAGCCCGCCCACTTACAGGGGAAAACTGTTTTTT
size: once; D: .; J: TRBJ2-7; V: TRBV15; CDR3: CATSVSRVINEQYF; DNA: TGTGCCACCAGCGTTAGCAGGGTTATAAACGAGCAGTACTTC
size: .; D: .; J: TRBJ2-7; V: TRBV28; CDR3: CASYDKILPYEQYF; DNA: TGTGCCAGCTACGATAAGATACTACCCTACGAGCAGTACTTC
size: .; D: TRBD2; J: TRBJ2-1; V: TRBV2; CDR3: CAIAGGRYEQFF; DNA: TGTGCCATAGCGGGAGGGCGTTATGAGCAGTTCTTC
size: .; D: TRBD1; J: TRBJ2-7; V: TRBV5-6; CDR3: CASSLGTGAYEQYF; DNA: TGTGCCAGCAGCTTGGGGACAGGAGCCTACGAGCAGTACTTC
size: once; D: TRBD2; J: TRBJ2-1; V: TRBV28; CDR3: CASSKGLAINEQFF; DNA: TGTGCCAGCAGTAAGGGACTAGCGATAAATGAGCAGTTCTTC
size: .; D: .; J: TRBJ1-3; V: TRBV23-1; CDR3: CASNTGGTPGNTIYF; DNA: TGCGCCAGCAACACCGGGGGGACACCTGGAAACACCATATATTTT
size: .; D: .; J: TRBJ2-7; V: TRBV18; CDR3: CASSPLAGRDYEQYF; DNA: TGTGCCAGCTCACCACTTGCCGGGAGAGACTACGAGCAGTACTTC
size: .; D: .; J: TRBJ1-1; V: TRBV7-3; CDR3: CASSLAGGSGTEAFF; DNA: TGTGCCAGCAGCCTGGCGGGGGGGTCGGGCACTGAAGCTTTCTTT
size: .; D: TRBD2; J: TRBJ2-1; V: TRBV11-2; CDR3: CASSFPGREGYEQFF; DNA: TGTGCCAGCAGCTTTCCGGGGCGGGAGGGATATGAGCAGTTCTTC
size: .; D: .; J: TRBJ1-1; V: TRBV5-1; CDR3: CASVGGGTEAFF; DNA: TGCGCCAGTGTGGGGGGTGGCACTGAAGCTTTCTTT
size: .; D: .; J: TRBJ1-2; V: TRBV5-1; CDR3: CASSFSGDGYTF; DNA: TGCGCCAGCAGCTTTTCGGGGGATGGCTACACCTTC
size: .; D: TRBD2; J: TRBJ2-7; V: TRBV4-1; CDR3: CASSQASGRLIPYEQYF; DNA: TGCGCCAGCAGCCAAGCCAGCGGGAGACTAATTCCCTACGAGCAGTACTTC
size: .; D: .; J: TRBJ1-4; V: TRBV7-2; CDR3: CASSFVSATNEKLFF; DNA: TGTGCCAGCAGCTTTGTTTCTGCAACTAATGAAAAACTGTTTTTT
size: .; D: .; J: TRBJ2-1; V: TRBV9; CDR3: CASSSGQFNEQFF; DNA: TGTGCCAGCAGCTCCGGACAGTTCAATGAGCAGTTCTTC